Following are 20 T cell receptor beta chains from one sample sequenced in a study of T-cell reconstitution after alpha-beta-depleted transplantation in children (dated by TCRdb to about 2016). Libraries were prepared through PCR. Sequencing was performed on an Illumina HiSeq 2500. TCR library preparation used molecular barcoding, with unique molecular identifiers applied to normalize quantification of the TCRbeta repertoire. TCRdb reanalyzed the raw reads on its own, using fastp at Q25 for trimming and MiXCR for clone calling, and kept in-frame beta chains. Records with the same CDR3 protein are collapsed into one entry carrying the most frequent genes and DNA. In this sample the table shows under 750,000 distinct CDR3 sequences, 23% of which occur a single time. The ten largest make up 13% to 15% of the sample. What the treatment or condition label conveys for this sample: allogeneic hematopoietic cell transplantation with graft depleted of TCRalphabeta T cells and CD19 B cells.

This specimen was PBMCs, mostly from graft donor cells, taken 360 days after TCRalphabeta/CD19-depleted stem cell transplant. All receptors come from a boy in the first two years of life who had a stem cell transplant for acute myeloid leukemia, so the T cells may come from the graft donor.

This clonotype was observed at least ten times. The rearrangement links TRBV6-9 to TRBJ2-1; TRBD1 aligns across 10 bases. Germline-derived CDR1 and CDR2 are MNHGY and SVAAGI. The CDR3 totals 15 residues. J was trimmed by 7 bases and V by 4 bases; bases with no gene match: 7. The CDR3 loop reads CASSFRQGAGNEQFF. The CDR3 DNA is TGTGCCAGCAGTTTTCGACAGGGGGCGGGAAATGAGCAGTTCTTC.

The table lists this clonotype with many counts. The chain uses TRBV5-1 and TRBJ2-4; D is ambiguous. V lost 2 bases and J 0 bases, leaving 12 bases between the germline ends. The CDR3 runs 16 residues. The germline V gene encodes CDR1 SGHRS and CDR2 YFSETQ. CDR3 DNA: TGCGCCAGCAGCTTATTGGCTAATCTAGCCAAAAACATTCAGTACTTC. Protein product: CASSLLANLAKNIQYF.

This clonotype has at least ten counts. This sequence joins TRBV4-3 and TRBJ1-1; D might be TRBD1 (5 bases). V lost 4 bases, J lost 5 bases, and 14 bases lay in between. The CDR3 extends over 14 amino acids. Looked up from germline, CDR1 is LGHNA and CDR2 is YSLEER. CDR3 nucleotides: TGCGCCAGCAGCCCTATCCAGGGAGGGACTGAAGCTTTCTTT. Protein sequence: CASSPIQGGTEAFF.

This clonotype was observed a few times. The chain carries TRBV29-1 and TRBJ2-7; D gene unclear. Germline assignment: CDR1 SQVTM and CDR2 ANQGSEA. The CDR3 loop spans 14 amino acids. Trimming cost V 6 bases and J 0 bases, with 15 bases left between them. CDR3 residues: CSVLPLQSSYEQYV. The CDR3 region has the DNA TGCAGCGTCCTCCCTCTCCAGAGCTCCTACGAGCAGTACGTC.

The table lists this clonotype with a count of one. The V call is TRBV6-5, the J call TRBJ2-1, with 9 bases identical to TRBD2. The length of the CDR3 is 19 residues. CDR1 is MNHEY, CDR2 SVGAGI, per germline. V dropped 2 bases and J dropped 7; count of bases not matched to a gene: 18. The CDR3 sequence is CASSYAPGRGGLDKNEQFF. CDR3 bases: TGTGCCAGCAGTTACGCCCCAGGGCGGGGGGGCCTGGACAAGAATGAGCAGTTCTTC.

This chain links TRBV7-3 with TRBJ2-5, with TRBD2 matching 7 bases. This CDR3 contains 16 residues. CDR1 is SGHTA, CDR2 FQGTGA, per germline. V lost 1 base to trimming and J lost 4 bases; unmatched junction nucleotides: 9. CDR3 region: CASSLRGGLERETQYF. DNA of the CDR3: TGTGCCAGCAGCTTAAGAGGTGGACTAGAACGAGAGACCCAGTACTTC.

The chain uses TRBV15 and TRBJ2-7, with 7 bases identical to TRBD1. J lost 6 bases, V lost 3 bases, and 14 bases had no gene match. This CDR3 region has 16 residues. The germline V gene encodes CDR1 LNHNV and CDR2 YYDKDF (reference sequence). The CDR3: CATSSPSTGVGVEQYF. The CDR3 region has the DNA TGTGCCACCAGCAGTCCATCCACAGGGGTTGGGGTCGAGCAGTACTTC.

This clonotype has just a few counts. The chain combines TRBV12-3 or TRBV12-4 with TRBJ1-1; 10 nucleotides match TRBD1. With V trimmed by 6 bases and J by 3 bases, 4 bases remained unmatched. The CDR3 has 14 residues. The CDR3 DNA reads as TGTGCCAGCAGACGACAGGGGGCCTACACTGAAGCTTTCTTT. Translation gives CASRRQGAYTEAFF.

CDR3 loop: CASSLPGLPGEEQFF. CDR3 sequence (DNA): TGTGCCAGCAGCTTACCGGGACTTCCTGGGGAAGAGCAGTTCTTC. The J gene is TRBJ2-1, the V gene TRBV7-8, with D possibly TRBD2 on 6 matching bases. Germline V gives CDR1 SGHVS, CDR2 FQNEAQ. This CDR3 has 15 amino acids. V dropped 2 bases and J dropped 10 bases, with 18 bases sitting between them. The full variable domain, its missing parts supplied by reference TRBV7-8 and TRBJ2-1, is GAGVSQSPRYKVAKRGQDVALRCDPISGHVSLFWYQQALGQGPEFLTYFQNEAQLDKSGLPSDRFFAERPEGSVSTLKIQRTQQEDSAVYLCASSLPGLPGEEQFFGPGTRLTVL.

This clonotype came up once. In nucleotides, the CDR3 is TGTGCCAGCAGCTTCCCCCGGGGCCCTACTGGGGATGAGCAGTTCTTC. Its translation is CASSFPRGPTGDEQFF. The V call is TRBV7-6, the J call TRBJ2-1; TRBD1 or TRBD2 may be the D gene (5 bases each). CDR3 length equals 16 residues. The V and J ends lost 3 bases and 8 bases respectively, with 20 bases between them. Germline V gene sequence: CDR1 SGHVS, CDR2 FNYEAQ.

The chain recombines TRBV29-1 with TRBJ1-6; D gene ambiguous. Trimming took 1 base from V and 7 from J, leaving 5 bases between them. Germline V gene sequence: CDR1 SQVTM, CDR2 ANQGSEA. This CDR3 has 12 amino acids. CDR3 DNA: TGCAGCGTTGAAGGGGGAAATTCACCCCTCCACTTT. It is translated as CSVEGGNSPLHF.

CDR3 nucleotide sequence: TGTGCCAGCAGTGAACTACGGGGAAGCACTGAAGCTTTCTTT. This codes for CASSELRGSTEAFF. The V gene is TRBV6-1, the J gene TRBJ1-1; D is uncertain. CDR1 is MNHNS and CDR2 is SASEGT in the germline V gene. There are 14 residues in the CDR3. The V end was cut by 2 bases, the J end by 4 bases, with 11 bases between.

There are many counts of this clonotype. The rearrangement uses TRBV3-1 and TRBJ2-3; TRBD1 matches 11 bases. CDR1 is LGHDT and CDR2 is YNNKEL in the germline V gene (reference sequence). There are 20 residues in the CDR3. V shed 0 bases and J 6 bases; nucleotides not matched to a gene: 17. The CDR3 region is CASSQDSAESRGQGGDTQYF. The DNA for the CDR3 is TGTGCCAGCAGCCAAGATTCCGCAGAAAGCAGGGGACAGGGGGGCGATACGCAGTATTTT.

The table lists this clonotype with a few counts. The V call is TRBV4-3, the J call TRBJ2-3, with D hard to call. CDR3 length: 15 residues. Looked up from germline, CDR1 is LGHNA and CDR2 is YSLEER. Between the trimmed V and J ends, which lost 0 bases and 7 bases, there was a span of 14 bases. Here the CDR3 reads CASSQDSVTFNTQYF. The DNA of the CDR3 is TGCGCCAGCAGCCAAGATAGTGTGACTTTCAATACGCAGTATTTT.

The chain carries TRBV20-1 and TRBJ2-2, with a possible D match to TRBD2 (5 bases). The CDR3 loop spans 13 amino acids. Germline V gene sequence: CDR1 DFQATT, CDR2 SNEGSKA (reference sequence). V lost 3 bases to trimming and J lost 6 bases, with 11 bases between them. CDR3 DNA: TGCAGTGCTAGTAGCGTATTTGCCGGGGAGCTGTTTTTT. This sequence encodes CSASSVFAGELFF.

This clonotype was counted only a few times. The chain recombines TRBV30 with TRBJ1-2; no clear D. The CDR3 runs 13 residues. V lost 1 base, J lost 6 bases, and 12 bases lay in between. The germline gives CDR1 GTSNPN, CDR2 SVGIG (reference sequence). DNA for the CDR3: TGTGCCTGGAGTGACATACGGTTTGATGGCTACACCTTC. Encoded protein: CAWSDIRFDGYTF.

The rearrangement joins TRBV6-1 to TRBJ2-1; 10 bases agree with TRBD2. The V gene end was trimmed by 5 bases and the J gene end by 3 bases; junction bases not matched to a gene: 4. The CDR3 extends over 15 amino acids. Per germline, CDR1 MNHNS and CDR2 SASEGT. This CDR3 is CASSPASGGYNEQFF. The CDR3 coding sequence is TGTGCCAGCAGTCCAGCTAGCGGGGGCTACAATGAGCAGTTCTTC.

V usage is TRBV12-5 and J usage is TRBJ1-1; maybe TRBD1 (5 bases). V lost 5 bases, J lost 4 bases, and 14 bases lay in between. This CDR3 is built from 14 residues. The germline V gene has CDR1 LGHNT and CDR2 FRNRAP. CDR3 in amino acids: CASGTSGGVTEAFF. CDR3 in DNA: TGTGCTAGTGGTACGTCGGGGGGTGTCACTGAAGCTTTCTTT. Together with reference TRBV12-5 and TRBJ1-1, the CDR3 gives the full variable domain: DARVTQTPRHKVTEMGQEVTMRCQPILGHNTVFWYRQTMMQGLELLAYFRNRAPLDDSGMPKDRFSAEMPDATLATLKIQPSEPRDSAVYFCASGTSGGVTEAFFGQGTRLTVV.

The CDR3 DNA reads TGTGCCACCAGCAGAGATCCAGGAAAAAAAGAGACCCAGTACTTC. Protein: CATSRDPGKKETQYF. The chain recombines TRBV15 with TRBJ2-5; D is undetermined. V was cut by 0 bases and J by 3 bases, with 11 bases left in between. The CDR3 contains 15 residues. Germline V gene lookup returns CDR1 LNHNV and CDR2 YYDKDF (reference sequence).

This clonotype showed up many times. This chain links TRBV10-1 with TRBJ2-3; D not certain. V dropped 2 bases and J dropped 8 bases, with 17 bases sitting between them. Per the germline V gene, CDR1 is WNHNN and CDR2 is SYGVQD (reference sequence). The CDR3 is 15 amino acids. Written as DNA, the CDR3 is TGCGCCAGCAGTGAGCTCCCAAGCGCAGCTTCTACGCAGTATTTT. This gives the protein CASSELPSAASTQYF.